The 14 T cell receptor beta chains below come from one sample, sequenced in a study of blood T cell repertoires in COVID-19. The data were produced by immunoSEQ multiplex PCR, yet TCRdb's version contains in-frame clones alone and is incomplete. Of approximately 320,000 clones in the sample, just under 90% were seen once. Sequenced: peripheral blood. The source of these receptors is a woman aged 25 to 45 with COVID-19, enrolled during active disease.

This sequence joins TRBV19 and TRBJ1-2, with 7 nucleotides matching TRBD1. From germline, CDR1 is LNHDA and CDR2 SQIVND (reference sequence). Losses at the gene ends were 0 bases for V and 7 bases for J; bases not matched to a gene: 5. This CDR3 region has 14 residues. As DNA, the CDR3 is TGTGCCAGTAGTATAGATCCCGACAGGGCTGGCTACACCTTC. Translating it yields CASSIDPDRAGYTF.

The V gene is TRBV5-6, the J gene TRBJ2-1; TRBD1 agrees at 7 bases. Germline CDR1 SGHDT, CDR2 YYEEEE. The ends lost 4 bases at V and 6 bases at J; junction bases unmatched: 7. The CDR3 covers 14 residues. This CDR3 reads CASSIVRGSNEQFF. CDR3 nucleotide sequence: TGTGCCAGCAGCATAGTCAGGGGGAGCAATGAGCAGTTCTTC.

The gene calls are TRBV5-1 and TRBJ1-6; tentative D call: TRBD1 (6 bases). CDR1 SGHRS and CDR2 YFSETQ come from the germline V gene. CDR3 length: 12 residues. Between the trimmed V and J ends, which lost 4 bases and 8 bases, there was a span of 7 bases. The CDR3 DNA reads as TGCGCCAGCAGCGCAGGGGATTCACCCCTCCACTTT. As protein: CASSAGDSPLHF. The entire variable domain, with the rest obtained from reference TRBV5-1 and TRBJ1-6, is as follows: KAGVTQTPRYLIKTRGQQVTLSCSPISGHRSVSWYQQTPGQGLQFLFEYFSETQRNKGNFPGRFSGRQFSNSRSEMNVSTLELGDSALYLCASSAGDSPLHFGNGTRLTVT.

The CDR3 nucleotides read TGTGCCAGCAGCCGGGGGAACGCGGTTTATACTGAAGCTTTCTTT. As protein: CASSRGNAVYTEAFF. V usage is TRBV5-4 and J usage is TRBJ1-1; a weak D match, TRBD1 (5 bases). Germline assignment: CDR1 SGHNT and CDR2 YYREEE (reference sequence). The ends were cut back, 4 bases at V and 5 bases at J, with 18 bases in the middle. The CDR3 is 15 amino acids.

The chain is built from TRBV4-1 and TRBJ2-5; 9 bases line up with TRBD2. The germline V gene encodes CDR1 MGHRA and CDR2 YSYEKL. After removal of 2 bases from V and 5 bases from J, the junction contained 15 bases not matched to a gene. The CDR3 loop spans 18 amino acids. This chain's CDR3 is CASSQTWWTSAGGETQYF. The CDR3 DNA follows: TGCGCCAGCAGCCAAACATGGTGGACTAGCGCCGGGGGGGAGACCCAGTACTTC.

The J gene is TRBJ2-1, the V gene TRBV28; 11 bases agree with TRBD2. CDR1 and CDR2 from the germline V gene are MDHEN and SYDVKM. This CDR3 spans 18 amino acids. V dropped 4 bases and J dropped 0; count of bases not matched to a gene: 8. In nucleotides, the CDR3 is TGTGCCAGCAGTTCCTCGGGACTAGCGGATATCTCCTACAATGAGCAGTTCTTC. The encoded protein is CASSSSGLADISYNEQFF.

The rearrangement joins TRBV10-1 to TRBJ2-5, with D unresolved. CDR3 length equals 16 residues. The V end was cut by 2 bases, the J end by 2 bases, with 15 bases between. Germline CDR1 is WNHNN and CDR2 is SYGVQD (reference sequence). The CDR3 spells CASSEDGPLLQETQYF. DNA of the CDR3: TGCGCCAGCAGTGAGGATGGGCCACTCCTTCAAGAGACCCAGTACTTC.

As for this clone: Distinct nucleotide sequences in the sample also encode this CDR3. The gene calls are TRBV19 and TRBJ1-1; 10 bases map to TRBD1. Unmatched junction bases numbered 2, after V lost 5 bases and J lost 5 bases. The CDR3 covers 13 residues. Germline-derived CDR1 and CDR2 are LNHDA and SQIVND (reference sequence). The CDR3: CASSGQGGTEAFF. The CDR3 region has the DNA TGTGCCAGTAGTGGACAGGGGGGAACTGAAGCTTTCTTT.

The rearrangement links TRBV2 to TRBJ2-3; D is perhaps TRBD1 (6 bases). V was clipped by 3 bases and J by 1 base, with 8 bases between them. Germline CDR1 is SNHLY and CDR2 is FYNNEI. The CDR3 sequence is 14 residues long. The CDR3 reads CASSETGRTDTQYF. The CDR3 bases are TGTGCCAGCAGTGAGACAGGCCGCACAGATACGCAGTATTTT. The whole variable domain, filled in from reference TRBV2 and TRBJ2-3, reads EPEVTQTPSHQVTQMGQEVILRCVPISNHLYFYWYRQILGQKVEFLVSFYNNEISEKSEIFDDQFSVERPDGSNFTLKIRSTKLEDSAMYFCASSETGRTDTQYFGPGTRLTVL.

The V and J genes are TRBV6-5 and TRBJ2-7, with 11 positions matching TRBD2. Germline CDR1 reads MNHEY; CDR2 reads SVGAGI. With V trimmed by 6 bases and J by 4 bases, 5 bases remained unmatched. The CDR3 loop spans 14 amino acids. Here the CDR3 DNA reads TGTGCCAGCAGCCCGGGACTAGCGGCATACGAGCAGTACTTC. Translated: CASSPGLAAYEQYF.

The chain joins TRBV7-9 to TRBJ1-1; D remains unclear. The CDR3 is 15 residues long. V lost 3 bases and J 1 base, leaving 12 bases between the germline ends. Looked up from germline, CDR1 is SEHNR and CDR2 is FQNEAQ (reference sequence). The CDR3 protein is CASSFGGLGNTEAFF. CDR3 sequence (DNA): TGTGCCAGCAGCTTTGGCGGGCTAGGGAACACTGAAGCTTTCTTT.

This clone was observed a handful of times. The chain uses TRBV29-1 and TRBJ2-2, with a tentative D call TRBD2 (5 bases). CDR1 is SQVTM and CDR2 is ANQGSEA in the germline V gene. V dropped 6 bases and J dropped 4 bases, with 6 bases sitting between them. CDR3 length equals 11 residues. This CDR3 reads CSVGSTGELFF. CDR3 in DNA: TGCAGCGTAGGGAGCACCGGGGAGCTGTTTTTT.

The genes are TRBV7-9 and TRBJ1-2; 8 bases are a match to TRBD1. Germline lookup yields CDR1 SEHNR and CDR2 FQNEAQ (reference sequence). V shed 5 bases and J 8 bases; nucleotides not matched to a gene: 13. The CDR3 sequence is 15 residues long. CDR3 region: CASSVDRAPYGGYTF. The CDR3 bases are TGTGCCAGCAGCGTGGACAGGGCCCCTTACGGGGGCTACACCTTC.

V and J are TRBV27 and TRBJ2-2; no clear D gene. The CDR3 is 12 amino acids. Per the germline V gene, CDR1 is MNHEY and CDR2 is SMNVEV (reference sequence). V was cut by 3 bases and J by 7 bases, with 6 bases left in between. The CDR3: CASSFGFGELFF. The CDR3 DNA reads as TGTGCCAGCAGTTTCGGGTTCGGGGAGCTGTTTTTT.